A single TCR beta chain is shown here with its context. Its antigen is not known. These data belong to a study of memory CD4+ T cells and cytomegalovirus serostatus. Study-wide context: Healthy Belgian adult donors included nine or ten CMV-positive and 24 CMV-negative people. Study observations and caveats: Of 150 to 200 reported CMV TCRbeta sequences, 67 were found in memory CD4+ repertoires.

In the original processing: After removing out-of-frame reads, 2 million to 2.5 million distinct TCRbeta sequences remained. The method was immunoSEQ multiplex PCR; TCRdb's version includes in-frame clones alone and lacks a portion of them. The V and J calls and clone size were taken over from that table, and D and trimming were inferred from the DNA. Of 65,000 to 95,000 clones in the sample, more than 70% were seen once. The sort gate was single viable CD3+CD4+CD8-CD45RO+ cells for memory CD4+ T cells. Total CD4+ T cells were enriched by CD4 positive selection. The sequenced material came from memory CD4+ T cells from blood. The source is an adult in good health and CMV-seronegative.

The CDR3 spells CATSRDRVEREQYF. The DNA for the CDR3 is TGTGCCACCAGCAGGGACAGGGTGGAACGCGAGCAGTACTTC. The chain uses TRBV15 and TRBJ2-7; the match to TRBD1 covers 8 bases. J was trimmed by 6 bases and V by 3 bases; bases with no gene match: 7. The CDR3 spans 14 residues. Germline CDR1 reads LNHNV; CDR2 reads YYDKDF (reference sequence).